A single sample gave rise to the 23 T cell receptor beta chains below, sequenced in a study of blood T cell repertoires in COVID-19. Clones were sequenced by immunoSEQ multiplex PCR, and TCRdb holds only the in-frame ones, with some missing. The repertoire holds around 67,000 clones, with 80% to 90% as singletons. The sequenced material came from peripheral blood. These receptors were obtained from a man aged 45-65 years with active COVID-19.

The chain has TRBV7-3 and TRBJ1-1; tentative D call: TRBD1 (6 bases). The CDR3 has 13 residues. Trimming pared 3 bases from V and 9 bases from J, leaving 14 bases between. The germline V gene has CDR1 SGHTA and CDR2 FQGTGA. CDR3 residues: CASSLGGGSKAFF. Here the CDR3 DNA reads TGTGCCAGCAGCTTGGGTGGGGGCTCGAAAGCTTTCTTT.

The gene calls are TRBV5-1 and TRBJ1-3; D remains ambiguous. V shed 5 bases and J shed 0 bases, with 12 bases lying between them. This CDR3 spans 15 amino acids. Germline CDR1 and CDR2: SGHRS and YFSETQ. CDR3 protein: CASRDSRSSGNTIYF. The CDR3 nucleotides read TGCGCCAGCAGGGACTCCCGGAGCTCTGGAAACACCATATATTTT.

Ten or more counts support this clone. The chain couples TRBV28 to TRBJ1-2; D call uncertain. The CDR3 has 16 residues. Looked up from germline, CDR1 is MDHEN and CDR2 is SYDVKM. With 4 bases removed from V and 8 bases from J, the gap between germline ends came to 23 bases. CDR3 in DNA: TGTGCCAGCAGTTCCCCGGCAGGCAGTGGTATGAGAGGCTACACCTTC. It is translated as CASSSPAGSGMRGYTF.

The chain combines TRBV7-9 with TRBJ2-5; 8 bases align to TRBD1. V trimming: 4 bases; J trimming: 5 bases; junction bases outside the gene matches: 6. This CDR3 is built from 14 residues. CDR1 and CDR2 from the germline V gene are SEHNR and FQNEAQ (reference sequence). The DNA of the CDR3 is TGTGCCAGCAGCTACTGGACAGGGTCGGAGACCCAGTACTTC. Translation: CASSYWTGSETQYF. The full variable domain, with the rest looked up from reference TRBV7-9 and TRBJ2-5, is DTGVSQNPRHKITKRGQNVTFRCDPISEHNRLYWYRQTLGQGPEFLTYFQNEAQLEKSRLLSDRFSAERPKGSFSTLEIQRTEQGDSAMYLCASSYWTGSETQYFGPGTRLLVL.

The chain recombines TRBV6-1 with TRBJ2-5; 10 bases agree with TRBD1. The ends lost 1 base at V and 5 bases at J; junction bases unmatched: 4. This CDR3 has 15 residues. Germline values: CDR1 MNHNS, CDR2 SASEGT. The CDR3 is CASSEGQGAWETQYF. CDR3 in DNA: TGTGCCAGCAGTGAAGGACAGGGGGCTTGGGAGACCCAGTACTTC.

The chain uses TRBV27 and TRBJ2-7; D gene ambiguous. CDR1 is MNHEY and CDR2 is SMNVEV in the germline V gene (reference sequence). V was cut by 6 bases and J by 8 bases, with 11 bases left in between. This CDR3 is built from 11 residues. The CDR3 bases are TGTGCCAGCAGCCGCCTCGGTAAGCAGTACTTC. Amino acid sequence: CASSRLGKQYF.

About this clone: At one end, the junction sequence differs from germline, possibly due to a read error. The chain carries TRBV5-6 and TRBJ2-7; 7 positions match TRBD1. The CDR3 totals 15 residues. Germline V gene lookup returns CDR1 SGHDT and CDR2 YYEEEE. The chain's CDR3 is CASSLKARTGAKGGF. DNA of the CDR3: TGTGCCAGCAGCTTGAAGGCTCGAACAGGGGCAAAAGGGGGCTTC.

The rearrangement joins TRBV30 to TRBJ1-5, with 8 bases fitting TRBD1. With V trimmed by 5 bases and J by 4 bases, 7 bases remained unmatched. Germline CDR1 is GTSNPN and CDR2 is SVGIG (reference sequence). CDR3 length: 14 residues. CDR3 residues: CAWGRTGTNQPQHF. The CDR3 bases are TGTGCCTGGGGACGGACAGGGACAAATCAGCCCCAGCATTTT. The complete variable domain, with remaining parts taken from reference TRBV30 and TRBJ1-5, reads SQTIHQWPATLVQPVGSPLSLECTVEGTSNPNLYWYRQAAGRGLQLLFYSVGIGQISSEVPQNLSASRPQDRQFILSSKKLLLSDSGFYLCAWGRTGTNQPQHFGDGTRLSIL.

V usage is TRBV2 and J usage is TRBJ2-7; D might be TRBD1 (6 bases). This CDR3 comprises 12 residues. Germline V CDR1 and CDR2: SNHLY, FYNNEI. Trimming took off 6 bases at V and 5 bases at J, with 11 bases between the two ends. The CDR3 sequence is CASRDRRNEQYF. The CDR3 coding sequence is TGTGCCAGCAGGGACAGACGAAACGAGCAGTACTTC.

The chain is built from TRBV30 and TRBJ2-2; TRBD1 might be the D (6 bases). Germline CDR1 reads GTSNPN; CDR2 reads SVGIG (reference sequence). Trimming cost V 5 bases and J 2 bases, with 9 bases left between them. There are 13 residues in the CDR3. CDR3 in amino acids: CAWRDTNTGELFF. Here the CDR3 DNA reads TGTGCCTGGCGGGACACAAACACCGGGGAGCTGTTTTTT.

This clone was recorded only once. The chain recombines TRBV7-3 with TRBJ2-3, with 11 bases fitting TRBD2. The ends lost 1 base at V and 4 bases at J; junction bases unmatched: 4. The CDR3 extends over 16 amino acids. Per germline, CDR1 SGHTA and CDR2 FQGTGA. Here the CDR3 reads CASSLIAGGVADTQYF. For the CDR3, the DNA is TGTGCCAGCAGCTTAATAGCGGGAGGGGTGGCAGATACGCAGTATTTT. Full variable domain (missing parts from reference TRBV7-3 and TRBJ2-3): GAGVSQTPSNKVTEKGKYVELRCDPISGHTALYWYRQSLGQGPEFLIYFQGTGAADDSGLPNDRFFAVRPEGSVSTLKIQRTERGDSAVYLCASSLIAGGVADTQYFGPGTRLTVL.

The CDR3 protein is CASSLPGQGVSNEQFF. DNA for the CDR3: TGTGCCAGCAGCTTACCGGGACAGGGGGTATCGAATGAGCAGTTCTTC. The chain employs TRBV5-6 and TRBJ2-1; 11 bases line up with TRBD1. The trim removed 2 bases at V and 7 bases at J, leaving 8 bases unmatched. The CDR3 spans 16 residues. Looked up from germline, CDR1 is SGHDT and CDR2 is YYEEEE. Full variable domain (missing parts from reference TRBV5-6 and TRBJ2-1): DAGVTQSPTHLIKTRGQQVTLRCSPKSGHDTVSWYQQALGQGPQFIFQYYEEEERQRGNFPDRFSGHQFPNYSSELNVNALLLGDSALYLCASSLPGQGVSNEQFFGPGTRLTVL.

J is TRBJ2-2 and V is TRBV6-5; 8 bases fit TRBD1. V gave up 6 bases and J gave up 7 bases; unmatched junction bases: 10. Germline V gene data show CDR1 as MNHEY and CDR2 as SVGAGI. This CDR3 has 15 amino acids. This CDR3 reads CASRPPGGEIGELFF. CDR3 coding DNA: TGTGCCAGCAGACCCCCAGGGGGCGAGATCGGGGAGCTGTTTTTT.

This rearrangement joins TRBV5-1 to TRBJ2-2; D possibly corresponds to TRBD2 (7 bases). Trimming cost V 4 bases and J 6 bases, with 10 bases left between them. Germline V lookup: CDR1 SGHRS, CDR2 YFSETQ. CDR3 length: 13 residues. CDR3 sequence reads: CASSQGGAGELFF. In DNA, the CDR3 is TGCGCCAGCAGCCAAGGGGGGGCCGGGGAGCTGTTTTTT. Filled out from reference TRBV5-1 and TRBJ2-2, the complete variable domain reads KAGVTQTPRYLIKTRGQQVTLSCSPISGHRSVSWYQQTPGQGLQFLFEYFSETQRNKGNFPGRFSGRQFSNSRSEMNVSTLELGDSALYLCASSQGGAGELFFGEGSRLTVL.

This chain's CDR3 is CASSARTGGGMETQYF. The CDR3 bases are TGTGCCAGCAGCGCCCGGACAGGGGGAGGGATGGAGACCCAGTACTTC. The chain has TRBV7-8 and TRBJ2-5; 10 bases match TRBD1. J gave up 5 bases and V 5 bases, and 11 bases lay outside the gene matches. This CDR3 contains 16 residues. Germline V gene data show CDR1 as SGHVS and CDR2 as FQNEAQ.

V gene TRBV19 combines with J gene TRBJ2-5; TRBD2 matches at 16 bases. The germline V gene encodes CDR1 LNHDA and CDR2 SQIVND (reference sequence). Trimming took 4 bases from V and 3 from J; bases not matched to a gene: 2. The CDR3 loop spans 16 amino acids. Here the CDR3 DNA reads TGTGCCAGTAGTACAGGGACTAGCGGGGGGGAAGAGACCCAGTACTTC. As protein: CASSTGTSGGEETQYF.

This clone has more than one count but fewer than ten. In DNA, the CDR3 is TGTGCCAGCAGCTCCCAAGGGCTAGCGGGAGGCTCGAACACCGGGGAGCTGTTTTTT. Its translation: CASSSQGLAGGSNTGELFF. The chain has TRBV7-2 and TRBJ2-2; TRBD2 matches at 11 bases. CDR1 is SGHTA and CDR2 is FQGNSA in the germline V gene. The CDR3 extends over 19 amino acids. V trimming: 4 bases; J trimming: 0 bases; junction bases outside the gene matches: 10.

The chain employs TRBV14 and TRBJ2-2, with 9 nucleotides matching TRBD2. Germline V CDR1 and CDR2: SGHDN, FVKESK. The junction had 14 bases not matched to a gene; V was cut back by 2 bases and J by 4 bases. This CDR3 has 19 amino acids. The CDR3 reads CASSQQLQPGLAATGELFF. As DNA, the CDR3 is TGTGCCAGCAGCCAACAACTACAACCGGGACTAGCCGCCACCGGGGAGCTGTTTTTT. Based on the CDR3 plus reference TRBV14 and TRBJ2-2, the full variable domain is EAGVTQFPSHSVIEKGQTVTLRCDPISGHDNLYWYRRVMGKEIKFLLHFVKESKQDESGMPNNRFLAERTGGTYSTLKVQPAELEDSGVYFCASSQQLQPGLAATGELFFGEGSRLTVL.

The gene calls are TRBV6-2 or TRBV6-3 and TRBJ1-2; 8 nucleotides agree with TRBD1. This CDR3 contains 15 residues. J was trimmed by 1 base and V by 6 bases; bases with no gene match: 7. Germline assignment: CDR1 MNHEY and CDR2 SVGEGT. The CDR3 loop is CASSQTGGINYGYTF. DNA of the CDR3: TGTGCCAGCAGCCAAACAGGGGGGATTAACTATGGCTACACCTTC.

The rearrangement uses TRBV5-1 and TRBJ2-7; D call uncertain. CDR1 and CDR2 (germline): SGHRS, YFSETQ. The CDR3 is 13 amino acids. Between the trimmed V and J ends, which lost 1 base and 5 bases, there was a span of 10 bases. The CDR3 coding sequence is TGCGCCAGCAGCTTGACTTCTGGGCACGAGCAGTACTTC. Its translation: CASSLTSGHEQYF.

The genes are TRBV24-1 and TRBJ1-2; weak D call: TRBD1 (5 bases). The CDR3 is 14 residues long. Between the trimmed V and J ends, which lost 2 bases and 3 bases, there was a span of 9 bases. Looked up from germline, CDR1 is KGHDR and CDR2 is SFDVKD. CDR3 residues: CATSDSGGDYGYTF. The CDR3 coding sequence is TGTGCCACCAGTGATTCTGGGGGGGACTATGGCTACACCTTC.

V usage is TRBV6-4 and J usage is TRBJ2-1, with D possibly being TRBD2 (6 bases). Trimming removed 6 bases from V and 10 bases from J, with 25 bases in between. CDR1 MRHNA and CDR2 SNTAGT come from the germline V gene. CDR3 size: 16 residues. This CDR3 is CASRRDSLGSVWEQFF. In nucleotides, the CDR3 is TGTGCCAGCAGGAGGGACTCCCTCGGTTCCGTCTGGGAGCAGTTCTTC.

The chain employs TRBV18 and TRBJ2-7; 10 bases line up with TRBD1. V shed 4 bases and J 4 bases; nucleotides not matched to a gene: 1. Germline CDR1 and CDR2: KGHSH and LQKENI. This CDR3 spans 13 amino acids. For the CDR3, the DNA is TGTGCCAGCTCACGGGACAGGGGTTACGAGCAGTACTTC. Its translation is CASSRDRGYEQYF. Full variable domain (remainder filled in from reference TRBV18 and TRBJ2-7): NAGVMQNPRHLVRRRGQEARLRCSPMKGHSHVYWYRQLPEEGLKFMVYLQKENIIDESGMPKERFSAEFPKEGPSILRIQQVVRGDSAAYFCASSRDRGYEQYFGPGTRLTVT.